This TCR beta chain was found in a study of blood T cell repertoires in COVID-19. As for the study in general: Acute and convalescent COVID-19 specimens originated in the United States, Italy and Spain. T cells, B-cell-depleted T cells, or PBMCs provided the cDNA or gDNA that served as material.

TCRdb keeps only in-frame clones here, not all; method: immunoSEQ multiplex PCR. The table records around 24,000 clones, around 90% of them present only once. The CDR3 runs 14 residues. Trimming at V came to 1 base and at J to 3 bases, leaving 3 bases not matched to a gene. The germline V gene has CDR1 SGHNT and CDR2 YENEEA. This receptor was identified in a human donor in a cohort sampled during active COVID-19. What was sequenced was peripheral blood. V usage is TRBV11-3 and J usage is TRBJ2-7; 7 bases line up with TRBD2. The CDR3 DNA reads TGTGCCAGCAGCTTAGGGACTAGTGACTACGAGCAGTACTTC. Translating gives CASSLGTSDYEQYF. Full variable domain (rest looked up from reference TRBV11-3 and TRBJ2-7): EAGVVQSPRYKIIEKKQPVAFWCNPISGHNTLYWYLQNLGQGPELLIRYENEEAVDDSQLPKDRFSAERLKGVDSTLKIQPAELGDSAVYLCASSLGTSDYEQYFGPGTRLTVT.